This TCR beta chain was recorded in a study of T cell responses to AZD1222 COVID-19 vaccine. Findings and caveats of the study: It was only after the peak T cell response that any repertoires were sampled. Per reports, nearly half of all spike-specific TCRs target regions that are unmutated in variants.

This clone showed up just once. What it binds is unknown. The CDR3 covers 13 residues. Germline-derived CDR1 and CDR2 are GTSNPN and SVGIG (reference sequence). V lost 2 bases and J 1 base, leaving 8 bases between the germline ends. Assay used: immunoSEQ multiplex PCR; TCRdb lists only in-frame clones, some missing. The profile covers about 160,000 clones, with around 95% appearing a single time and 1.3% taken by the ten largest. This rearrangement joins TRBV30 to TRBJ2-5; the D is unclear. The source was peripheral blood, collected on day 0 of AZD1222 vaccination. The receptor comes from an adult in good health. The CDR3 sequence: CAWSRGPQETQYF. CDR3 coding DNA: TGTGCCTGGAGTCGCGGCCCCCAAGAGACCCAGTACTTC.